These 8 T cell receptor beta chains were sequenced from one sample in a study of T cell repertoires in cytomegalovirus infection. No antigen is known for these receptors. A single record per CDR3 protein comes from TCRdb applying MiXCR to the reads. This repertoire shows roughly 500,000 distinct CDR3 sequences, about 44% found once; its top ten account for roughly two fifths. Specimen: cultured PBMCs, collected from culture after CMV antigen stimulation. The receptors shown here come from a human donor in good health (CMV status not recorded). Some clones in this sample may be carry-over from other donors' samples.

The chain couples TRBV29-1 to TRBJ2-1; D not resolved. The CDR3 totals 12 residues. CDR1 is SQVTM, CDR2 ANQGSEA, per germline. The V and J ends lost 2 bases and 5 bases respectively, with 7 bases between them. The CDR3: CSVERRNNEQFF. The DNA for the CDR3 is TGCAGCGTTGAACGACGGAACAATGAGCAGTTCTTC.

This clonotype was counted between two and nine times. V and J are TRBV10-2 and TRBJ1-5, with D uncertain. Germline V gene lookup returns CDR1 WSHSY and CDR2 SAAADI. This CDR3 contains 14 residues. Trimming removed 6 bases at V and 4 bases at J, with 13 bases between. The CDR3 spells CASREGTLNQPQHF. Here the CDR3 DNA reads TGCGCCAGCAGGGAGGGTACACTTAATCAGCCCCAGCATTTT.

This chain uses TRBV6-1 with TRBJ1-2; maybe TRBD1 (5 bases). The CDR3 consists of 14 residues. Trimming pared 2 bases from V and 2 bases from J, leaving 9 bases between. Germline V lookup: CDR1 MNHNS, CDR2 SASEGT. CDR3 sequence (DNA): TGTGCCAGCAGTGAAAGTCAGGGCAACTATGGCTACACCTTC. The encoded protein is CASSESQGNYGYTF.

The CDR3 bases are TGTGCCAGCAGTTACGGGGGAATCCCAGGAGATCAGCCCCAGCATTTT. Its translation is CASSYGGIPGDQPQHF. The chain employs TRBV6-2 or TRBV6-3 and TRBJ1-5, with D possibly matching TRBD1 (5 bases). The germline V gene encodes CDR1 MNHEY and CDR2 SVGEGT. Trimming took 2 bases from V and 5 from J, leaving 16 bases between them. This CDR3 contains 16 residues.

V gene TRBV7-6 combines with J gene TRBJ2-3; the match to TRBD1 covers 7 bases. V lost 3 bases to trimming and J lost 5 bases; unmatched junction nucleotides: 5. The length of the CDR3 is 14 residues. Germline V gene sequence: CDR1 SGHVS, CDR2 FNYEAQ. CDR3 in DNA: TGTGCCAGCAGCTTGACAGGGCCTAGAGATACGCAGTATTTT. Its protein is CASSLTGPRDTQYF.

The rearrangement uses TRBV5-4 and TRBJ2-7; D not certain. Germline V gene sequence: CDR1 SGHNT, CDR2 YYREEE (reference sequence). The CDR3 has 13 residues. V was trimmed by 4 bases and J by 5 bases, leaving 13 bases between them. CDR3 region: CASSHKVRDEQYF. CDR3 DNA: TGTGCCAGCAGCCATAAGGTCCGAGACGAGCAGTACTTC. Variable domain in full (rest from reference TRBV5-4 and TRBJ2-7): ETGVTQSPTHLIKTRGQQVTLRCSSQSGHNTVSWYQQALGQGPQFIFQYYREEENGRGNFPPRFSGLQFPNYSSELNVNALELDDSALYLCASSHKVRDEQYFGPGTRLTVT.

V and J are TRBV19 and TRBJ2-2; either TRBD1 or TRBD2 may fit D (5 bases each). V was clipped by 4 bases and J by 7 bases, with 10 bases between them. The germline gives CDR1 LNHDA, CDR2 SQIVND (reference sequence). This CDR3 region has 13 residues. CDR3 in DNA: TGTGCCAGTAGTACGAGGGGCGACGGGGAGCTGTTTTTT. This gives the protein CASSTRGDGELFF.

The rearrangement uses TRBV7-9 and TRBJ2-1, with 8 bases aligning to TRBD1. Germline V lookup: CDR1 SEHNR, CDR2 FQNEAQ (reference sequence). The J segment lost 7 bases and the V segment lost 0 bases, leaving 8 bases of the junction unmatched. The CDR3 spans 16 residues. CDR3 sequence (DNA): TGTGCCAGCAGCTTAGCCAGACAGGGGATTGAGAATGAGCAGTTCTTC. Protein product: CASSLARQGIENEQFF.